This T cell receptor (beta chain) was retrieved from a study of PD-1 blockade in classical Hodgkin lymphoma. Repertoires were generated with immunoSEQ multiplex PCR, while TCRdb's copy carries only in-frame clones and drops some. The sample consists of 50,000 or so clones, around 90% of them appearing once. This clone showed up just once. The junction had 21 bases not matched to a gene; V was cut back by 3 bases and J by 4 bases. The CDR3 is 19 residues long. Per the germline V gene, CDR1 is SGDLS and CDR2 is YYNGEE. Stated time point: cycle 4 day 1 (C4D1), after five to seven weeks of nivolumab. All patients relapsed after autologous stem cell transplantation, and brentuximab vedotin exposure varied.

The TCR comes from a human donor with classical Hodgkin lymphoma. The rearrangement joins TRBV9 to TRBJ2-7, with 8 bases aligning to TRBD1. Sequenced material: peripheral blood mononuclear cells (PBMCs), taken before the fourth cycle of nivolumab. This CDR3 is CASSDPRDRQLAARYEQYF. The DNA of the CDR3 is TGTGCCAGCAGCGATCCCCGGGACAGGCAATTAGCGGCGAGATACGAGCAGTACTTC.